Each of the 8 T cell receptor beta chains below was sequenced from the same sample in a study of human T cells and chemical hapten exposure (dated by TCRdb to the early 2020s). The sample's time point label, in plain terms: patch test 1, 2 weeks after DPC sensitization. The treatment or condition label of this sample denotes: therapeutic diphenylcyclopropenone sensitization with weekly scalp DPC. The library was built by means of RACE. Sequencing was carried out with a NextSeq 500. Starting from the raw public reads, TCRdb applied fastp trimming at Q25, assembled clones with MiXCR and retained in-frame beta chains. Identical CDR3 proteins give one entry, which carries the most common genes and DNA. A total of over 85,000 distinct CDR3 sequences appear in this sample, 9.5% to 15% of them only once. Approximately 2.1% of the sample goes to the ten largest clones. Material: whole blood, obtained in connection with sensitization to the hapten diphenylcyclopropenone (DPC). These receptors all come from a middle-aged woman with alopecia areata. Some clones in this sample may be carry-over from other donors' samples.

This clonotype was detected only a few times. One end of the junction is discordant with germline, which a read error may explain. The chain combines TRBV7-7 with TRBJ2-2; TRBD2 matches 11 bases. The CDR3 extends over 15 amino acids. Looked up from germline, CDR1 is SSHAT and CDR2 is FNYEAQ (reference sequence). CDR3 DNA: TGTGCTAGCAGCCCACTAGCGGGGGCCGCCTTGGAGCTGTTTTTT. The encoded protein is CASSPLAGAALELFF. The whole variable domain, remainder taken from reference TRBV7-7 and TRBJ2-2, is GAGVSQSPRYKVTKRGQDVTLRCDPISSHATLYWYQQALGQGPEFLTYFNYEAQPDKSGLPSDRFSAERPEGSISTLTIQRTEQRDSAMYRCASSPLAGAALELFFGEGSRLTVL.

This clonotype was seen only a few times. The chain uses TRBV20-1 and TRBJ1-2; D is unresolved. V was cut by 0 bases and J by 4 bases, with 12 bases left in between. This CDR3 contains 14 residues. The germline V gene encodes CDR1 DFQATT and CDR2 SNEGSKA (reference sequence). This CDR3 reads CSARDRRAAYGYTF. CDR3 in DNA: TGCAGTGCTAGAGATCGGAGGGCAGCCTATGGCTACACCTTC.

V is TRBV6-1 and J is TRBJ1-2; D is unclear. The CDR3 runs 11 residues. The V end was cut by 1 base, the J end by 9 bases, with 6 bases between. Per germline, CDR1 MNHNS and CDR2 SASEGT. CDR3 amino acids: CASSEVNSYTF. Here the CDR3 DNA reads TGTGCCAGCAGTGAAGTAAACAGCTACACCTTC.

The table lists this clonotype with many counts. The chain combines TRBV4-1 with TRBJ2-5, with 14 bases lining up with TRBD2. CDR3 length: 16 amino acids. Germline V gene sequence: CDR1 MGHRA, CDR2 YSYEKL. Losses at the gene ends were 4 bases for V and 2 bases for J; bases not matched to a gene: 3. The CDR3 loop is CASSPGLAGGQETQYF. DNA of the CDR3: TGCGCCAGCAGCCCCGGACTAGCGGGGGGTCAAGAGACCCAGTACTTC.

The V and J genes are TRBV9 and TRBJ2-7; 9 nucleotides match TRBD2. The CDR3 sequence is 17 residues long. V dropped 3 bases and J dropped 5; count of bases not matched to a gene: 15. Germline V CDR1 and CDR2: SGDLS, YYNGEE. The CDR3 here is CASSARIAGADEHEQYF. For the CDR3, the DNA is TGTGCCAGCAGCGCGAGAATAGCGGGGGCCGACGAGCACGAGCAGTACTTC.

This clonotype was counted at least ten times. V gene TRBV6-2 or TRBV6-3 combines with J gene TRBJ2-3, with D possibly called TRBD1 or TRBD2 (5 bases each). Trimming removed 8 bases from V and 6 bases from J, with 9 bases in between. Germline-derived CDR1 and CDR2 are MNHEY and SVGEGT. CDR3 length: 11 amino acids. The CDR3 nucleotides are TGTGCCAGCGGTTGGGGGGATACGCAGTATTTT. It yields the protein CASGWGDTQYF.

With respect to this clonotype: The junction differs from germline at one of its ends, possibly a read error. The CDR3 sequence: CVSSFDQPQHF. The CDR3 region has the DNA TGTGTCAGCAGTTTCGATCAGCCCCAGCATTTT. V usage is TRBV28 and J usage is TRBJ1-5, with D uncertain. Germline lookup yields CDR1 MDHEN and CDR2 SYDVKM. This CDR3 is built from 11 residues.

In its sample, this clonotype was seen a few times. The chain joins TRBV29-1 to TRBJ2-7, with D perhaps matching TRBD1 (6 bases). Deletions cut 6 bases from V and 2 bases from J, with 14 bases between. Germline CDR1 SQVTM, CDR2 ANQGSEA. CDR3 length: 13 amino acids. CDR3 DNA: TGCAGCGTCGCCCGACAGGAGACCTACGAGCAGTACTTC. This translates into CSVARQETYEQYF.